This TCR beta chain was sequenced during a study of type 1 and type 2 diabetes patients. V was pared by 0 bases and J by 2 bases, with 11 bases between. Germline lookup yields CDR1 GTSNPN and CDR2 SVGIG (reference sequence). The CDR3 covers 15 residues. Genomic DNA was the PCR template. Amplification of the beta chain CDR3 used 30 forward and 13 reverse multiplex primers. TCRdb called the multiplex PCR reads again in MiXCR, with one record for every CDR3 protein. The table includes a few hundred thousand distinct CDR3 sequences, roughly 50% detected once. This chain uses TRBV30 with TRBJ1-5; no clear D. This receptor was identified in a man between 18 and 35 years old with type 2 diabetes. The sequenced material came from peripheral blood mononuclear cells (PBMCs). CDR3 sequence: CAWSVRGIRNQPQHF. For the CDR3, the DNA is TGTGCCTGGAGTGTACGAGGGATCCGCAATCAGCCCCAGCATTTT.